This T cell receptor (beta chain) stems from a study of blood T cell repertoires in COVID-19. Study as a whole: Donors in the United States, Italy and Spain gave samples during acute or convalescent COVID-19.

Clones were read by immunoSEQ multiplex PCR, and TCRdb kept only the in-frame ones, dropping some. The sample has roughly 230,000 clones, more than 70% seen once. V lost 4 bases, J lost 1 base, and 5 bases stayed unmatched. There are 15 residues in the CDR3. From germline, CDR1 is SGDLS and CDR2 YYNGEE. Sequenced: peripheral blood. This receptor was taken from a man aged 40-50 years with active or convalescent COVID-19. The rearrangement links TRBV9 to TRBJ1-1, with 9 positions matching TRBD1. CDR3 DNA sequence: TGTGCCAGCAGCAGTGAGGACAGGGGGAACACTGAAGCTTTCTTT. As protein: CASSSEDRGNTEAFF.